This T cell receptor (beta chain) was documented in a study of CD8 T cells in ankylosing spondylitis. Deletions cut 1 base from V and 4 bases from J, with 11 bases between. CDR1 SGHRS and CDR2 YFSETQ come from the germline V gene. This CDR3 has 14 residues. Findings and caveats of the study: Before this, some motif variants had been reported in reactive arthritis synovial fluid and blood. Within ankylosing spondylitis blood, a TCR beta motif made up of seven to nine highly homologous variants appeared to be characteristic.

As the method for making TCR beta libraries, quantitative 5'-RACE with molecular barcodes was used. TCRdb used MiXCR to reprocess the 5' RACE reads, holding one entry per CDR3 protein. The profile covers a few hundred thousand distinct CDR3 sequences, with about 20% appearing a single time and around 8% taken by the ten largest. About this clonotype: No antigen is known for it.

The chain has TRBV5-1 and TRBJ1-1, with D possibly matching TRBD1 (5 bases). The clonotype comes from a male donor with ankylosing spondylitis or in good health (not recorded which). Source material: blood, either unsorted or a sorted T cell fraction (not recorded which). CDR3 in DNA: TGCGCCAGCAGCTTGAGTAGGGGCTCCACTGAAGCTTTCTTT. Its translation is CASSLSRGSTEAFF.